This T cell receptor (beta chain) was captured in a study of cytomegalovirus exposure and HLA in healthy donors. General study points: It was in a later analysis that TCR association rates were seen to vary by HLA locus, highest for DRB1 and lowest for HLA-C.

Trimming shortened V by 0 bases and J by 4 bases, and 12 bases separated the two germline ends. The CDR3 covers 15 residues. Germline CDR1 LNHNV, CDR2 YYDKDF (reference sequence). Comments on this clone: Its antigen is as yet unknown.

PCR primers comprised 60 Vbeta and 13 Jbeta primers. The data were produced by immunoSEQ multiplex PCR, yet TCRdb's version contains in-frame clones alone and is incomplete. The table lists about 62,000 clones, over 60% of them singletons. Sequencing was done on a sample of PBMCs. The J gene is TRBJ2-5, the V gene TRBV15; D unresolved. This TCR derives from a woman younger than 45 in good health and CMV-seronegative. This CDR3 is CATSRDLGAGETQYF. Here the CDR3 DNA reads TGTGCCACCAGCAGAGATCTGGGCGCCGGAGAGACCCAGTACTTC.